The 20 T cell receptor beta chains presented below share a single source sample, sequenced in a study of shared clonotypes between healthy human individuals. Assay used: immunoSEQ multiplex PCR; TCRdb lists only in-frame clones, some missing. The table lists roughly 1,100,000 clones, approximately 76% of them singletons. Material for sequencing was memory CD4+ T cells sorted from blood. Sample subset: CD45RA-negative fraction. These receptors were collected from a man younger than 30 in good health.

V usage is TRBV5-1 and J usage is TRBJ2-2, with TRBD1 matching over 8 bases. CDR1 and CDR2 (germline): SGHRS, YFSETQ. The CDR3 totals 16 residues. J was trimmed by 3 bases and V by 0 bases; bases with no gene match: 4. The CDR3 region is CASSLVPGQDTGELFF. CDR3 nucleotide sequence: TGCGCCAGCAGCTTGGTCCCGGGACAGGACACCGGGGAGCTGTTTTTT.

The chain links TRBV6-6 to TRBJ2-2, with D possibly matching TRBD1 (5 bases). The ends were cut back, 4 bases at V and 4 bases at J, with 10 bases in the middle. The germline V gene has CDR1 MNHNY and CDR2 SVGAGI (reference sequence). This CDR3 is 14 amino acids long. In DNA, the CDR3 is TGTGCCAGCAGTTGGCAGGGTGGCACCGGGGAGCTGTTTTTT. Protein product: CASSWQGGTGELFF.

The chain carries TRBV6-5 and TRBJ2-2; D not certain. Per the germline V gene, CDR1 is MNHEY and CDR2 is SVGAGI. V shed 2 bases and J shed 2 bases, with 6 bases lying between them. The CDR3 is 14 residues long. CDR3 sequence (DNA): TGTGCCAGCAGTTACGCTATCAACACCGGGGAGCTGTTTTTT. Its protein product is CASSYAINTGELFF.

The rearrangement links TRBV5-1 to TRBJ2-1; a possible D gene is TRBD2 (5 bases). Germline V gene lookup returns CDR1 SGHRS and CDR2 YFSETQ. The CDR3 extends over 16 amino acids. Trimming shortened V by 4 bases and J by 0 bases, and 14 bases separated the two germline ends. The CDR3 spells CASSQLGRTSYNEQFF. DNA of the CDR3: TGCGCCAGCAGCCAACTAGGTCGAACCTCCTACAATGAGCAGTTCTTC.

CDR3 bases: TGTGCCAGCAGCTTATCCTCTGGAAACACCATATATTTT. It encodes CASSLSSGNTIYF. The chain carries TRBV9 and TRBJ1-3; no reliable D call. The CDR3 has 13 residues. The V and J ends lost 4 bases and 0 bases respectively, with 5 bases between them. Per germline, CDR1 SGDLS and CDR2 YYNGEE. Based on the CDR3 plus reference TRBV9 and TRBJ1-3, the full variable domain is DSGVTQTPKHLITATGQRVTLRCSPRSGDLSVYWYQQSLDQGLQFLIQYYNGEERAKGNILERFSAQQFPDLHSELNLSSLELGDSALYFCASSLSSGNTIYFGEGSWLTVV.

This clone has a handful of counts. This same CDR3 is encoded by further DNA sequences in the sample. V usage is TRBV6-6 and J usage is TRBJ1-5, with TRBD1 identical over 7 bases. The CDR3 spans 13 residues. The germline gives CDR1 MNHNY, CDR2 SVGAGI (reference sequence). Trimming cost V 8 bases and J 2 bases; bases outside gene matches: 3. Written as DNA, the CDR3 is TGTGCCAGCCGAGGACAGGGCAATCAGCCCCAGCATTTT. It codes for CASRGQGNQPQHF.

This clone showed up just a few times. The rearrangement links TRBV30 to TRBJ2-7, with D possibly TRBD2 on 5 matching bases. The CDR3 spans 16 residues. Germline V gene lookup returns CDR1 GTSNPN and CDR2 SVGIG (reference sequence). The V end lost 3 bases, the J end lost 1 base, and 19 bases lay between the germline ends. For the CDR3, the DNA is TGTGCCTGGAGCAGTACTGGACTTGAAGGGTCCTACGAGCAGTACTTC. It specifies CAWSSTGLEGSYEQYF.

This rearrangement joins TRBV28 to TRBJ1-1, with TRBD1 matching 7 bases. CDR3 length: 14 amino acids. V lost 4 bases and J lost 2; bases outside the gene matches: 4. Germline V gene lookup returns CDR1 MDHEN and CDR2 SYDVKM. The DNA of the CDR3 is TGTGCCAGCAGTTCGACAGGGACCAACACTGAAGCTTTCTTT. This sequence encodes CASSSTGTNTEAFF.

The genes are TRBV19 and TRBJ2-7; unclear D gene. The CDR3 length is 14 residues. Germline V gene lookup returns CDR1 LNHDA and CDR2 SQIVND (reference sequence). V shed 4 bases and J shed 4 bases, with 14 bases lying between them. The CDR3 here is CASSRPGYEYEQYF. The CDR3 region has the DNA TGTGCCAGTAGTAGACCTGGATACGAATACGAGCAGTACTTC.

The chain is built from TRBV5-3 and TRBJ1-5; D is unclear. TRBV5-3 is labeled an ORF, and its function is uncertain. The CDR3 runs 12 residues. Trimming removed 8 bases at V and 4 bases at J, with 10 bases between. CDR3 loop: CASLISNQPQHF. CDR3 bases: TGTGCCAGCCTCATATCGAATCAGCCCCAGCATTTT.

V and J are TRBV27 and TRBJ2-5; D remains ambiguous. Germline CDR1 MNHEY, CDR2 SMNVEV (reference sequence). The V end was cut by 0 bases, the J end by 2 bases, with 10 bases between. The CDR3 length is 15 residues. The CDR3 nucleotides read TGTGCCAGCAGTTTATCGGGTCGGCAGCAAGAGACCCAGTACTTC. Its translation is CASSLSGRQQETQYF.

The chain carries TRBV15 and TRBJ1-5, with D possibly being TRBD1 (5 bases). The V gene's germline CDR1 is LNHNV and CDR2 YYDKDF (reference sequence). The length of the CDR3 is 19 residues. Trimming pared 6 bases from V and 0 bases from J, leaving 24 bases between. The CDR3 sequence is CATRKRVGEARDSNQPQHF. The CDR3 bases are TGTGCCACCAGAAAGAGAGTTGGGGAAGCCAGGGATAGCAATCAGCCCCAGCATTTT.

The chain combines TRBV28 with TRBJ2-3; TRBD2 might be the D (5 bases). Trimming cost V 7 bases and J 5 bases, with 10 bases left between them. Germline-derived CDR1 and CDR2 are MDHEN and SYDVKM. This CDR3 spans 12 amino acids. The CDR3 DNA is TGTGCCAGCACGGAGGAAGGAGATACGCAGTATTTT. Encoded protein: CASTEEGDTQYF.

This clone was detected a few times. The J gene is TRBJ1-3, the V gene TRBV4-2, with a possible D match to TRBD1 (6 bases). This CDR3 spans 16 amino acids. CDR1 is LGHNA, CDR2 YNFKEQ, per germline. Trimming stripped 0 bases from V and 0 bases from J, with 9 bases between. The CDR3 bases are TGTGCCAGCAGCCAAGAGGGGGCAGCCTCTGGAAACACCATATATTTT. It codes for CASSQEGAASGNTIYF.

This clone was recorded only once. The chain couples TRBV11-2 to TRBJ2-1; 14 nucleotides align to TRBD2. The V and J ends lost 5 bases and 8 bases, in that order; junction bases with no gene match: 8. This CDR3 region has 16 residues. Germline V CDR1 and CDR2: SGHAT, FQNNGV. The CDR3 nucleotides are TGTGCCAGCAGCCGGCGACTAGCGGGGGGGAACCATGAGCAGTTCTTC. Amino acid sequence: CASSRRLAGGNHEQFF.

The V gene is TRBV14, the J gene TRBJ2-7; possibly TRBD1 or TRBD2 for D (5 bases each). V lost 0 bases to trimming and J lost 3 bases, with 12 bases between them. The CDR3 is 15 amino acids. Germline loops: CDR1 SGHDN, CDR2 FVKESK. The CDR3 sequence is CASSQDIGTSYEQYF. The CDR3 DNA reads TGTGCCAGCAGCCAAGATATAGGGACGAGCTACGAGCAGTACTTC.

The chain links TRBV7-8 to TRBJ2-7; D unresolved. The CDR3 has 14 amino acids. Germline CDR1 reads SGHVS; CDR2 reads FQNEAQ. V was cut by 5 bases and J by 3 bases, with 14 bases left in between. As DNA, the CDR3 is TGTGCCAGCAGCCCCCGTGTATTTAGCTACGAGCAGTACTTC. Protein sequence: CASSPRVFSYEQYF.

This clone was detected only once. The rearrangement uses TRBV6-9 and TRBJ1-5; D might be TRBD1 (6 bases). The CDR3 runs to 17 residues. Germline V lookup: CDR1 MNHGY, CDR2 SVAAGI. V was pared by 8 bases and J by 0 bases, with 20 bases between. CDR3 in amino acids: CASRGGALPYSNQPQHF. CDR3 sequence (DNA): TGTGCCAGCCGTGGGGGGGCCTTGCCTTATAGCAATCAGCCCCAGCATTTT.

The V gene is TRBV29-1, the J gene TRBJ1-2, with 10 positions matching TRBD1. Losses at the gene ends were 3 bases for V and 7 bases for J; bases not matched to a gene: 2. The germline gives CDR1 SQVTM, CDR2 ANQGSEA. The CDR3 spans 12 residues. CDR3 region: CSVDGQGVGYTF. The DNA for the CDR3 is TGCAGCGTTGACGGACAGGGGGTTGGCTACACCTTC. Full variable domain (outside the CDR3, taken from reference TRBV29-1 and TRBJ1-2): SAVISQKPSRDICQRGTSLTIQCQVDSQVTMMFWYRQQPGQSLTLIATANQGSEATYESGFVIDKFPISRPNLTFSTLTVSNMSPEDSSIYLCSVDGQGVGYTFGSGTRLTVV.

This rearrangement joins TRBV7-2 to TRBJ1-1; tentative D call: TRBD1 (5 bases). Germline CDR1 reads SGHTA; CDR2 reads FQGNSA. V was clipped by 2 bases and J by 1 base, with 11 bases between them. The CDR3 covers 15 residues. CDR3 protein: CASSLFGAPNTEAFF. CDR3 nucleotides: TGTGCCAGCAGCTTATTTGGGGCGCCGAACACTGAAGCTTTCTTT.